This T cell receptor beta chain was observed in a study of T cell responses to AZD1222 COVID-19 vaccine. Data came from immunoSEQ multiplex PCR; TCRdb stores just in-frame clones and leaves some out. The sample includes around 140,000 clones, roughly nine tenths of them seen just once. The CDR3 contains 13 residues. Germline V gene data show CDR1 as MDHEN and CDR2 as SYDVKM. V was cut by 6 bases and J by 4 bases, with 10 bases left in between. The chain links TRBV28 to TRBJ1-5, with D possibly matching TRBD1 (5 bases). The TCR originated in an adult who received the MenACWY meningococcal vaccine as a control. The sample consisted of peripheral blood, taken 28 days after the second dose of the MenACWY control vaccine. In DNA form, the CDR3 reads TGTGCCAGCAGGGGAACAGGAAATCAGCCCCAGCATTTT. Residues: CASRGTGNQPQHF.